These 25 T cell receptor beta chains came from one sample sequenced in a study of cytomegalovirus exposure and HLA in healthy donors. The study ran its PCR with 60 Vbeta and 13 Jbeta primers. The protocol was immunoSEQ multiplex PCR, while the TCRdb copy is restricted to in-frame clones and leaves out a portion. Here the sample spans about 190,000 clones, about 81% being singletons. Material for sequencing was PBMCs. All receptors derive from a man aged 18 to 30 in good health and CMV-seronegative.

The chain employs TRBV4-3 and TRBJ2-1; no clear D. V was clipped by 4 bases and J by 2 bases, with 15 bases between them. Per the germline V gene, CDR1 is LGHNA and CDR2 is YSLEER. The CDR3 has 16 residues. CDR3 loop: CASSPTATSTYNEQFF. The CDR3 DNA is TGCGCCAGCAGCCCGACCGCGACAAGCACCTACAATGAGCAGTTCTTC.

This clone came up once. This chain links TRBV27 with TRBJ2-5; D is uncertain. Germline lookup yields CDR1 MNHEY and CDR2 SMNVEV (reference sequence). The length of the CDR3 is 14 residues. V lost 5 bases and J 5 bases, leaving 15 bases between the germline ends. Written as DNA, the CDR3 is TGTGCCAGCAGTCCATATAGTTCCGGGGAGACCCAGTACTTC. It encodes CASSPYSSGETQYF.

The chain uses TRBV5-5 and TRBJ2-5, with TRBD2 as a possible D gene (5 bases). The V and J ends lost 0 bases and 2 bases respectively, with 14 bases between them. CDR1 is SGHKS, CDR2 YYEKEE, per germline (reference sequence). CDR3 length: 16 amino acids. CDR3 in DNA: TGTGCCAGCAGCTTGGGGGTGGGAGTAGGGCAAGAGACCCAGTACTTC. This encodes CASSLGVGVGQETQYF.

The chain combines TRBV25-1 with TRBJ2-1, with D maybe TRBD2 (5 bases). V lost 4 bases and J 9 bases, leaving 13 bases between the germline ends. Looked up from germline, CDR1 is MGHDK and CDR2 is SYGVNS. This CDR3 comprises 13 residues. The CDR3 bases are TGTGCCAGCAGTGCCCTCCGGGCGGGTGAGCAGTTCTTC. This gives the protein CASSALRAGEQFF.

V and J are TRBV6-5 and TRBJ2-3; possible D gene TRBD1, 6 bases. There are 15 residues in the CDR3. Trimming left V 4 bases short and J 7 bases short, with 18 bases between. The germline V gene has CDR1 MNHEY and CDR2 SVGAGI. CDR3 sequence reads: CASSSGTTRGNTQYF. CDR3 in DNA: TGTGCCAGCAGTTCGGGGACCACAAGGGGGAATACGCAGTATTTT.

CDR3 nucleotide sequence: TGTGCCAGCAGGTCTAGCGGGGCCACAGATACGCAGTATTTT. Its protein product is CASRSSGATDTQYF. V usage is TRBV7-9 and J usage is TRBJ2-3, with TRBD2 identical over 9 bases. Trimming took 6 bases from V and 2 from J; bases not matched to a gene: 3. Per the germline V gene, CDR1 is SEHNR and CDR2 is FQNEAQ (reference sequence). The CDR3 is 14 residues long.

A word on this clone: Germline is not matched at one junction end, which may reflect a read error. The CDR3 DNA reads TGTGCCAGTAGTATTGGTCAGCTTAGCTCCTATAATTCGCCCCTCCACTTT. It encodes CASSIGQLSSYNSPLHF. This chain uses TRBV19 with TRBJ1-6; D ambiguous. The CDR3 length is 17 residues. The germline CDR1 and CDR2 sequences are LNHDA and SQIVND (reference sequence).

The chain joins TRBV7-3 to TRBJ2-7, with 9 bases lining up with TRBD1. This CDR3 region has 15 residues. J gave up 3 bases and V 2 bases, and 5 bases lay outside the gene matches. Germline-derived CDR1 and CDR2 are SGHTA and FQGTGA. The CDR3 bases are TGTGCCAGCAGCTTAGGGGACAGGGCCATCTACGAGCAGTACTTC. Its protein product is CASSLGDRAIYEQYF.

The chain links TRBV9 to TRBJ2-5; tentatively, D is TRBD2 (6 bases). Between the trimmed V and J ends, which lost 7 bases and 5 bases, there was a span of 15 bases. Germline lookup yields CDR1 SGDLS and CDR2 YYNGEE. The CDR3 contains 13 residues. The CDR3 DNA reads TGTGCCAGCGGACCGGGGGTCTCGGAGACCCAGTACTTC. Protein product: CASGPGVSETQYF.

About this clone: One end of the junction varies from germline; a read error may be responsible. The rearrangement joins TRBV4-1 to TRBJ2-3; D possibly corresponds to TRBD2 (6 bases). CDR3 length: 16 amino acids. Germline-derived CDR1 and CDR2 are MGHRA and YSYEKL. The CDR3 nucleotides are TGCGCCAGCAGGCAAGGGCCCGCGGGACTCACAGATACGCAGTATTTT. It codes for CASRQGPAGLTDTQYF.

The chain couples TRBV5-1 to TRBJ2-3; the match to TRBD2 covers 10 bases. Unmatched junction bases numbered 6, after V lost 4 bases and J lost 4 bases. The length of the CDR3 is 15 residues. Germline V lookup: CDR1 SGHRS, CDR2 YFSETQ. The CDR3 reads CASSGLAGVSDTQYF. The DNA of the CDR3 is TGCGCCAGCAGCGGCCTAGCGGGAGTCTCAGATACGCAGTATTTT.

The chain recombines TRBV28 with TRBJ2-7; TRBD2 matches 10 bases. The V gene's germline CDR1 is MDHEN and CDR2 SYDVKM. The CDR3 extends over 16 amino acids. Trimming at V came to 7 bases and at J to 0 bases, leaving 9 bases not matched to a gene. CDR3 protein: CASTFSLAGASYEQYF. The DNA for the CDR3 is TGTGCCAGCACCTTCTCCCTAGCGGGAGCCTCCTACGAGCAGTACTTC.

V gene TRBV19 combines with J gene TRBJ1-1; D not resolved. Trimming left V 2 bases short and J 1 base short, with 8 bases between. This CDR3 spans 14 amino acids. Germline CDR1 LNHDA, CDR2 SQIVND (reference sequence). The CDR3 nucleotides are TGTGCCAGTAGTATAACAGCTCAGAACACTGAAGCTTTCTTT. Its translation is CASSITAQNTEAFF.

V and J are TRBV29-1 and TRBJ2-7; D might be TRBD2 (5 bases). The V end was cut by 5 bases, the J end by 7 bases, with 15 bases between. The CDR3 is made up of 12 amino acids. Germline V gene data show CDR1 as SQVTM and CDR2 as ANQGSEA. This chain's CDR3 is CSVRTGSGEQYF. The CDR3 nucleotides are TGCAGCGTTCGGACGGGTTCGGGGGAGCAGTACTTC.

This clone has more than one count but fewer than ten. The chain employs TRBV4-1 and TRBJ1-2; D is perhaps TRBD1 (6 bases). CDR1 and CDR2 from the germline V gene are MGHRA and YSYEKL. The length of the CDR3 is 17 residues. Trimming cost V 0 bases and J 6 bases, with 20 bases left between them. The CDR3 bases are TGCGCCAGCAGCCAAGATCAGCTGAGAGTAGGGGGTAATGGCTACACCTTC. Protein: CASSQDQLRVGGNGYTF.

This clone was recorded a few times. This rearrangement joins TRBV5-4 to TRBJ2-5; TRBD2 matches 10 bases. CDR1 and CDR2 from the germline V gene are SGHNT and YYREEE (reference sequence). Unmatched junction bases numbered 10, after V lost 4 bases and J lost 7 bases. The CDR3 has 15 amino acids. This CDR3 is CASSTLAGELGTQYF. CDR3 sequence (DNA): TGTGCCAGCAGCACCCTAGCGGGAGAATTGGGGACCCAGTACTTC.

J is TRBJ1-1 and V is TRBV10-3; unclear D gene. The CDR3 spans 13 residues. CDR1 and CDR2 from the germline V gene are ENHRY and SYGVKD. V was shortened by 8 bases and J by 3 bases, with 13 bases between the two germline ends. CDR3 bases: TGTGCCATCGCGGCTTGGGAGGACACTGAAGCTTTCTTT. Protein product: CAIAAWEDTEAFF.

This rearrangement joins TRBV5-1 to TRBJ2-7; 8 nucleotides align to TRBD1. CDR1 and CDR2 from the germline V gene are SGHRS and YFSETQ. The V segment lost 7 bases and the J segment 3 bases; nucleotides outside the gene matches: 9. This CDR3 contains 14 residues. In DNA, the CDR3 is TGCGCCAGCGCGGGACAGGAGACCAACTACGAGCAGTACTTC. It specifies CASAGQETNYEQYF.

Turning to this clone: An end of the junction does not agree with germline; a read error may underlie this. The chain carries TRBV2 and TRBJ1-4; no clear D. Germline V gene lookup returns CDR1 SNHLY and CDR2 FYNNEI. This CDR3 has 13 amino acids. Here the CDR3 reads CASSEIFGAGGQF. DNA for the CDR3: TGTGCCAGCAGTGAAATTTTCGGAGCAGGAGGTCAATTT.

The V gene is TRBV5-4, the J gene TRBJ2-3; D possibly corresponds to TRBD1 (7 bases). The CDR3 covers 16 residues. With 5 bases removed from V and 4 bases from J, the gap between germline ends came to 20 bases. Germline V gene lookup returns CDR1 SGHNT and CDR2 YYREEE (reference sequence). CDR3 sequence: CASSGGTSGGSDTQYF. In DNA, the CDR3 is TGTGCCAGCAGTGGCGGGACGTCAGGGGGGTCAGATACGCAGTATTTT.

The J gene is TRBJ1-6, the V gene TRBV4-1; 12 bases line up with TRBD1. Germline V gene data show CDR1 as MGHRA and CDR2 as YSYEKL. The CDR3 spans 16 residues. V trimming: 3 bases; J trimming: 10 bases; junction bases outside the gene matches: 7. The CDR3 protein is CASSHPGTGGLSPLHF. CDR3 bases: TGCGCCAGCAGCCATCCCGGGACAGGGGGCTTATCACCCCTCCACTTT.

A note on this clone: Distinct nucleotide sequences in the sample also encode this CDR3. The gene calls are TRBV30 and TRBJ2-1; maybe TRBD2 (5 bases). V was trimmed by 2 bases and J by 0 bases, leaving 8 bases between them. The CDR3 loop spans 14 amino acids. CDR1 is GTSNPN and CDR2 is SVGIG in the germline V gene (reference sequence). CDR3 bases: TGTGCCTGGAGTCTGGGGAGCTCCTACAATGAGCAGTTCTTC. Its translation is CAWSLGSSYNEQFF.

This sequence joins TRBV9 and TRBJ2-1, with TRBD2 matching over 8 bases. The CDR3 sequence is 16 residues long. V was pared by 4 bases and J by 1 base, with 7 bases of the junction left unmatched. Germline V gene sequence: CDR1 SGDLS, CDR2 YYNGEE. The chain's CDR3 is CASSPSGGRSYNEQFF. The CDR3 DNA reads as TGTGCCAGCAGCCCCTCGGGCGGGAGGTCCTACAATGAGCAGTTCTTC.

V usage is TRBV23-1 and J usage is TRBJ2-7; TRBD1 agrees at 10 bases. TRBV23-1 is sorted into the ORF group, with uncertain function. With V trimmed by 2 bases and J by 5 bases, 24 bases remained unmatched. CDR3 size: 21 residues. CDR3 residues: CASSQRATGTGVGGEQDEQYF. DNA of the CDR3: TGCGCCAGCAGTCAACGGGCCACCGGGACAGGGGTCGGAGGGGAGCAGGACGAGCAGTACTTC.

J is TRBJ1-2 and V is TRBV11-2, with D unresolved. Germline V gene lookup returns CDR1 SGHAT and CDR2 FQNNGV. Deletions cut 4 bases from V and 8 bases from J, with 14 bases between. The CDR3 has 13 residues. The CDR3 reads CASSSRIEWGYTF. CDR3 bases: TGTGCCAGCAGCTCCAGGATCGAATGGGGCTACACCTTC.